The sequence of this T cell receptor beta chain was determined in a study of identical twins. Each CDR3 protein gets one entry after TCRdb re-called the 5' RACE reads with MiXCR. The sample holds some 330,000 distinct CDR3 sequences, around 9% seen once. The CDR3 covers 12 residues. Trimming stripped 1 base from V and 10 bases from J, with 8 bases between. The sequenced material came from naive T cells sorted from blood. This TCR derives from a woman in her 50s in good health. The chain employs TRBV12-3 or TRBV12-4 and TRBJ2-1; D not resolved. CDR3 sequence (DNA): TGTGCCAGCAGTTTAGAGAACCGCGAGCAGTTCTTC. It yields the protein CASSLENREQFF.